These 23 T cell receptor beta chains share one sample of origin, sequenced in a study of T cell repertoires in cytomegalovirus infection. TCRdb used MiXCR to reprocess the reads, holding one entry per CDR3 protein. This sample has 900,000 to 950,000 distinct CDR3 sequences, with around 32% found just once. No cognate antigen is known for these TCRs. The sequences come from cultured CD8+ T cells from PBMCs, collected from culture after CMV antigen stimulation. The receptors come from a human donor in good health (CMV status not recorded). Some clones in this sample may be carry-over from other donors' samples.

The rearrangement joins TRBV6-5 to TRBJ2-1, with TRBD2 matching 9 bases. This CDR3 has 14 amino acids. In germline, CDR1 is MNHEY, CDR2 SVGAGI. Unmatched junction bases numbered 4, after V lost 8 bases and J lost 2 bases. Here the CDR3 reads CASAGGGAYNEQFF. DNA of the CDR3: TGTGCCAGCGCGGGGGGGGGCGCCTACAATGAGCAGTTCTTC.

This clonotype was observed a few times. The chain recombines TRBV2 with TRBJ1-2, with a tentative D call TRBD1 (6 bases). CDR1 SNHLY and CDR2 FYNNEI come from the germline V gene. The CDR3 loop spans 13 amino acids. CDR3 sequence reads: CVEKGQTNYGYTF. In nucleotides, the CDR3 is TGTGTCGAGAAGGGACAAACTAACTATGGCTACACCTTC.

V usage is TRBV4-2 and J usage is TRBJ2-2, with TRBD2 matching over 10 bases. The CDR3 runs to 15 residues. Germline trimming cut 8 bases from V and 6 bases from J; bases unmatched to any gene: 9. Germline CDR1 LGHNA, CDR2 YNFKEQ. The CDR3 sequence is CASAGPAGGPGELFF. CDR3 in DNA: TGTGCCAGCGCAGGTCCAGCGGGGGGGCCCGGGGAGCTGTTTTTT.

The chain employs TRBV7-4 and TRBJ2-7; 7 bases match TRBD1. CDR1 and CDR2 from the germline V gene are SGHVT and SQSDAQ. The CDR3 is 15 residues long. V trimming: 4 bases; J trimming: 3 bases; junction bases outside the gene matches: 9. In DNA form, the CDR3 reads TGTGCCAGCAGCTCCACCGGGACAGCACTCTACGAGCAGTACTTC. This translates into CASSSTGTALYEQYF.

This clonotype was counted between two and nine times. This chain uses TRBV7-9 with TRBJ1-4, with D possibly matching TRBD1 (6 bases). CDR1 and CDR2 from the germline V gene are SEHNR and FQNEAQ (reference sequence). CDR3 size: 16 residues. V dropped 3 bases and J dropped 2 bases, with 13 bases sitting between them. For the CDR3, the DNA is TGTGCCAGCAGCTTCCTGACAGGCCCTACTAATGAAAAACTGTTTTTT. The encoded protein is CASSFLTGPTNEKLFF.

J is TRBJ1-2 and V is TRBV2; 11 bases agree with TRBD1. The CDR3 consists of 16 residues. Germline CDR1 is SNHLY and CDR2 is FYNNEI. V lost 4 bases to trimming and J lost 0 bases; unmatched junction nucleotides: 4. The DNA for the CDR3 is TGTGCCAGCAGTGCAGGGACAGGGGGAGCTAACTATGGCTACACCTTC. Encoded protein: CASSAGTGGANYGYTF.

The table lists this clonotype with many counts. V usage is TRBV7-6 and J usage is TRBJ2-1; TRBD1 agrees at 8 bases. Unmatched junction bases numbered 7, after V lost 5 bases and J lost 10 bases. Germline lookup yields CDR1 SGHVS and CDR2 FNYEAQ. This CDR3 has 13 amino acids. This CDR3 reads CASSRDRGWEQFF. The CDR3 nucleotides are TGTGCCAGCAGCCGAGACAGGGGTTGGGAGCAGTTCTTC. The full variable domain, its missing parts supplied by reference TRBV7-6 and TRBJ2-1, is GAGVSQSPRYKVTKRGQDVALRCDPISGHVSLYWYRQALGQGPEFLTYFNYEAQQDKSGLPNDRFSAERPEGSISTLTIQRTEQRDSAMYRCASSRDRGWEQFFGPGTRLTVL.

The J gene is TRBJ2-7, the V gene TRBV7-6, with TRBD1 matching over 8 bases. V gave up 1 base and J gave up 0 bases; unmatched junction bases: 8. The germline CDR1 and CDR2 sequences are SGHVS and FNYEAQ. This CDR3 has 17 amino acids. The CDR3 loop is CASSLEAGQAGSYEQYF. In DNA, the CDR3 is TGTGCCAGCAGCTTAGAGGCGGGACAGGCTGGCTCCTACGAGCAGTACTTC. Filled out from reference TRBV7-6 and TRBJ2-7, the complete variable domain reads GAGVSQSPRYKVTKRGQDVALRCDPISGHVSLYWYRQALGQGPEFLTYFNYEAQQDKSGLPNDRFSAERPEGSISTLTIQRTEQRDSAMYRCASSLEAGQAGSYEQYFGPGTRLTVT.

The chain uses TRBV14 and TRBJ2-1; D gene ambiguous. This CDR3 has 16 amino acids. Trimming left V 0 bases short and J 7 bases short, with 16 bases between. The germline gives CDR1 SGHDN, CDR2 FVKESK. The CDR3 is CASSQEGWIARNEQFF. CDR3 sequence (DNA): TGTGCCAGCAGCCAAGAGGGTTGGATAGCCAGAAATGAGCAGTTCTTC.

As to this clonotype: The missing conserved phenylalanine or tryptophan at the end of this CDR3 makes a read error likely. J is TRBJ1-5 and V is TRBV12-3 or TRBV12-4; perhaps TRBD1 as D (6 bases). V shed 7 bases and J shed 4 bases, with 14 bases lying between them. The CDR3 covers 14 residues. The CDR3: CASNPQGVNQPQHY. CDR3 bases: TGTGCCAGCAACCCACAGGGTGTTAATCAGCCCCAGCATTAT.

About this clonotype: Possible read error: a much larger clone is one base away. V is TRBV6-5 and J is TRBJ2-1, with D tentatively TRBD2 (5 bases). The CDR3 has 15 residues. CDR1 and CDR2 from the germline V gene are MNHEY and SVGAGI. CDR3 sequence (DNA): TGTGCCGGCAGTTACGGAGGAGGCTCCTACAATGAGCAGTTCTTC. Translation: CAGSYGGGSYNEQFF.

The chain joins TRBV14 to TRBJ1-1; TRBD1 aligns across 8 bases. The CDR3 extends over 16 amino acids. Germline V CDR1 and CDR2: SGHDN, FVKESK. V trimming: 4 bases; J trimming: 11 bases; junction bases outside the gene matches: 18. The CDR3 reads CASSRTRETGAGRAFF. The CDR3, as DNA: TGTGCCAGCAGCCGAACCCGGGAGACAGGGGCGGGCCGGGCTTTCTTT.

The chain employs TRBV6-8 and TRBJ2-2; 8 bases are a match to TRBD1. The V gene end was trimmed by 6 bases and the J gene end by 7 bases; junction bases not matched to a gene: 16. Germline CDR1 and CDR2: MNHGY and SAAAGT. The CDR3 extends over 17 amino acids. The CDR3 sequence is CASRDSIRTGLGGELFF. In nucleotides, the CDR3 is TGTGCCAGCAGGGACTCTATTAGGACAGGGCTGGGCGGGGAGCTGTTTTTT.

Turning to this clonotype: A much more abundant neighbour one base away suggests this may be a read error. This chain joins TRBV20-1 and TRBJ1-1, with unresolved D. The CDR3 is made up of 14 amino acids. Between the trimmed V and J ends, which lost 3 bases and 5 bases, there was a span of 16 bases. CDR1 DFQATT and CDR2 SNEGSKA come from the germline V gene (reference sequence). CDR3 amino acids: CSASGVGGWTEAFF. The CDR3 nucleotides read TGCAGTGCTAGCGGGGTAGGAGGATGGACTGAAGCTTTCTTT.

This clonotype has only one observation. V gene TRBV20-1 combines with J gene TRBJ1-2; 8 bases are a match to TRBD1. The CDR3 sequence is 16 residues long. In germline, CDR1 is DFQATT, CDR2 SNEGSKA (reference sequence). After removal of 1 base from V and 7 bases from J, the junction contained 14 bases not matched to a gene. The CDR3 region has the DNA TGCAGTGCTAGAGTTTTGGGACAGGAACCGGGTGGTGGCTACACCTTC. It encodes CSARVLGQEPGGGYTF.

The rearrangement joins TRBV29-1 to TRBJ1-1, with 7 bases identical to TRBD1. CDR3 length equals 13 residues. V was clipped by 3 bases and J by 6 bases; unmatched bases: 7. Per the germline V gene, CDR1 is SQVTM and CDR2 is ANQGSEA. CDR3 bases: TGCAGCGTTGAGTTGACAGGGAAGGCTGAAGCTTTCTTT. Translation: CSVELTGKAEAFF.

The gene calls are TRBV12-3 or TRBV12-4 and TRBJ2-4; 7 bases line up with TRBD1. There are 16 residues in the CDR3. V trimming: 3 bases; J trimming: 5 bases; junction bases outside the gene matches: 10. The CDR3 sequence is CASSFKGARGENIQYF. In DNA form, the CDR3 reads TGTGCCAGCAGTTTTAAGGGGGCCCGAGGCGAAAACATTCAGTACTTC.

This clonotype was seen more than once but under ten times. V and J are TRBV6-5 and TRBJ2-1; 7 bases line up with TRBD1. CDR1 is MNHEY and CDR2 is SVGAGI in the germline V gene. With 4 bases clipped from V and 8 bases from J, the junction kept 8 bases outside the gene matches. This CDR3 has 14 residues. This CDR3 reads CASSLAGGIYEQFF. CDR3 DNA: TGTGCCAGCAGTTTAGCAGGGGGTATCTATGAGCAGTTCTTC.

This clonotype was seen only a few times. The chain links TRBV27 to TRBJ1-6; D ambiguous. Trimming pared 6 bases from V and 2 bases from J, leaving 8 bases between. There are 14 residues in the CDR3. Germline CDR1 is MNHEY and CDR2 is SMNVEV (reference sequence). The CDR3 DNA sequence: TGTGCCAGCAGGGCCGGGACCTATAATTCACCCCTCCACTTT. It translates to CASRAGTYNSPLHF.

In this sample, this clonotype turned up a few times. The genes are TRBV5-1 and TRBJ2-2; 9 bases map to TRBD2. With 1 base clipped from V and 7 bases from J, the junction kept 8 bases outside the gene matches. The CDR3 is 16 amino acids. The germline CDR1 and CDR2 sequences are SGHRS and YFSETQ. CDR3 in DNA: TGCGCCAGCAGCTTGTTGACTAGCGGTCTTCACGGGGAGCTGTTTTTT. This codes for CASSLLTSGLHGELFF.

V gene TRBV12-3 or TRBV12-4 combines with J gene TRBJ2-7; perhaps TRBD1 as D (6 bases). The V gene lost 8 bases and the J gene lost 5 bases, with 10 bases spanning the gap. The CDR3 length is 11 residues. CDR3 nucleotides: TGTGCCAGCGGGGGCTTCGACGAGCAGTACTTC. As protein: CASGGFDEQYF.

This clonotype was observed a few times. The CDR3 nucleotides read TGTGCCAGCAGCCCAGCTGGGGGCAGGCAGCCCCAGCATTTT. Its protein is CASSPAGGRQPQHF. V gene TRBV7-4 combines with J gene TRBJ1-5, with D possibly TRBD1 on 6 matching bases. Trimming shortened V by 5 bases and J by 7 bases, and 15 bases separated the two germline ends. In germline, CDR1 is SGHVT, CDR2 SQSDAQ. The CDR3 spans 14 residues.

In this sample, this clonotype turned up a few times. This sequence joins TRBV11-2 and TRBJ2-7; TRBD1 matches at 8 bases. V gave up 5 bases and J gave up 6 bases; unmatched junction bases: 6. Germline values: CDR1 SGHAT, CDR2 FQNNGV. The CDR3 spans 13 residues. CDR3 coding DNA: TGTGCCAGCAGCCCCCACAGGGGGTCCGAGCAGTACGTC. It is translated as CASSPHRGSEQYV.